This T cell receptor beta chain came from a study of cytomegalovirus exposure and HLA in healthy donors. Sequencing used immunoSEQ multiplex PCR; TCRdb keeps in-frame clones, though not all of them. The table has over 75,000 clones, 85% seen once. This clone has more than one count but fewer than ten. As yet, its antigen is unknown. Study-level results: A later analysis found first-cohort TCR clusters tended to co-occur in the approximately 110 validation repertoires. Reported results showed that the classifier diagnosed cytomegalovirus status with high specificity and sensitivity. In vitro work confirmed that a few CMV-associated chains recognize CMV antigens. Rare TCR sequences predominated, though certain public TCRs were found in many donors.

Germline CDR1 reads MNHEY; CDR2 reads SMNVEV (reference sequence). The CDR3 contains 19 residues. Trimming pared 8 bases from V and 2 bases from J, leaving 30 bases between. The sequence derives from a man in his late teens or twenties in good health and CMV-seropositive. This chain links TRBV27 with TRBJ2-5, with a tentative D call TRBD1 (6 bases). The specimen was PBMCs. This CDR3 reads CASHREQGRRTESQETQYF. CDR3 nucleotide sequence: TGTGCCAGCCACCGTGAACAGGGAAGGAGGACAGAGTCTCAAGAGACCCAGTACTTC.